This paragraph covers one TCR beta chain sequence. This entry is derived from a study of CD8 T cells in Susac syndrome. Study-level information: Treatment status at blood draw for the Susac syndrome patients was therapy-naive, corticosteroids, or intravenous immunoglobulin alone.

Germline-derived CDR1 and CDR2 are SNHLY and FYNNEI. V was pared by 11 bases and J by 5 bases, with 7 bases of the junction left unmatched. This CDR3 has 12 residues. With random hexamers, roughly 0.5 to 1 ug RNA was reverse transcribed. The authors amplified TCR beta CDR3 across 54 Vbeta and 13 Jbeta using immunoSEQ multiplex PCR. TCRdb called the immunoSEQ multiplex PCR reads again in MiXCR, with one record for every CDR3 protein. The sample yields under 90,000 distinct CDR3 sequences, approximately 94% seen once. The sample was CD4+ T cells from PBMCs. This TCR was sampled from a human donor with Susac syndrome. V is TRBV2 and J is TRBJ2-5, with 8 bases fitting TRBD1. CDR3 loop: CAGGQGGETQYF. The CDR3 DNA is TGTGCCGGAGGACAGGGCGGGGAGACCCAGTACTTC.